These 29 T cell receptor beta chains came from one sample sequenced in a study of T cells in Graves' hyperthyroidism and ophthalmopathy. RNA transcripts provided the source from which TCR beta CDR3 regions were amplified. The HTBI primer set served for first-round RT-PCR of the TCR CDR3. Using its own MiXCR run on the multiplex PCR reads, TCRdb lists one record per CDR3 protein. This table has about 380,000 distinct CDR3 sequences, about 15% appearing once. The specimen sequenced was blood. Receptors originate from a woman aged 55-70 years with Graves' hyperthyroidism.

This clonotype occurred many times. The chain employs TRBV5-1 and TRBJ1-1; TRBD1 might be the D (5 bases). V gave up 0 bases and J gave up 4 bases, with 19 bases separating them. Germline V CDR1 and CDR2: SGHRS, YFSETQ. The CDR3 totals 17 residues. The CDR3 loop is CASSLDSSSWDSTEAFF. The CDR3 bases are TGCGCCAGCAGCTTGGATAGTTCATCCTGGGACTCCACTGAAGCTTTCTTT.

This clonotype was counted ten times or more. The chain combines TRBV28 with TRBJ2-7; D possibly corresponds to TRBD2 (5 bases). Trimming shortened V by 8 bases and J by 3 bases, and 14 bases separated the two germline ends. This CDR3 has 13 amino acids. Germline CDR1 is MDHEN and CDR2 is SYDVKM. The CDR3 sequence is CASLDHAGYEQYF. CDR3 nucleotides: TGTGCCAGCCTCGACCACGCGGGCTACGAGCAGTACTTC.

This clonotype appeared many times. The chain couples TRBV2 to TRBJ2-1; 8 nucleotides agree with TRBD2. Trimming took 3 bases from V and 3 from J; bases not matched to a gene: 4. The germline V gene encodes CDR1 SNHLY and CDR2 FYNNEI. This CDR3 spans 15 amino acids. CDR3 sequence reads: CASSEGTRSYNEQFF. The CDR3 DNA reads as TGTGCCAGCAGTGAGGGGACTAGGAGCTACAATGAGCAGTTCTTC.

This clonotype was recorded at least ten times. V usage is TRBV6-1 and J usage is TRBJ2-7, with 9 bases aligning to TRBD2. This CDR3 spans 16 amino acids. Germline trimming cut 5 bases from V and 3 bases from J; bases unmatched to any gene: 11. From germline, CDR1 is MNHNS and CDR2 SASEGT. CDR3 protein: CASSSQLAGWNYEQYF. The CDR3 region has the DNA TGTGCCAGCAGTTCGCAGCTAGCGGGATGGAACTACGAGCAGTACTTC.

In this sample, this clonotype turned up many times. The chain combines TRBV3-1 with TRBJ1-5; the D is unclear. CDR1 and CDR2 (germline): LGHDT, YNNKEL (reference sequence). There are 12 residues in the CDR3. V was shortened by 3 bases and J by 1 base, with 1 base between the two germline ends. The CDR3 DNA is TGTGCCAGCAGCCAGAGCAATCAGCCCCAGCATTTT. Encoded protein: CASSQSNQPQHF. The complete variable domain, with remaining parts taken from reference TRBV3-1 and TRBJ1-5, reads DTAVSQTPKYLVTQMGNDKSIKCEQNLGHDTMYWYKQDSKKFLKIMFSYNNKELIINETVPNRFSPKSPDKAHLNLHINSLELGDSAVYFCASSQSNQPQHFGDGTRLSIL.

This clonotype was found many times. This chain links TRBV7-3 with TRBJ2-2; 11 bases align to TRBD1. V lost 0 bases to trimming and J lost 5 bases; unmatched junction nucleotides: 5. CDR3 size: 17 residues. CDR1 SGHTA and CDR2 FQGTGA come from the germline V gene. For the CDR3, the DNA is TGTGCCAGCAGCTTAACCGGGACAGGGGGTACGACCGGGGAGCTGTTTTTT. Residues: CASSLTGTGGTTGELFF.

In its sample, this clonotype was seen a few times. This sequence may be a read error, since a much larger clone differs from it by one base. The V and J genes are TRBV12-5 and TRBJ1-2, with a tentative D call TRBD1 (5 bases). Germline V gene data show CDR1 as LGHNT and CDR2 as FRNRAP. The CDR3 consists of 15 residues. DNA of the CDR3: TGTGCTTGTGGTTTGGTACTGGGGGGTGACTATGGCTACACCTTC. Amino acid sequence: CACGLVLGGDYGYTF. Full variable domain (rest looked up from reference TRBV12-5 and TRBJ1-2): DARVTQTPRHKVTEMGQEVTMRCQPILGHNTVFWYRQTMMQGLELLAYFRNRAPLDDSGMPKDRFSAEMPDATLATLKIQPSEPRDSAVYFCACGLVLGGDYGYTFGSGTRLTVV.

The chain carries TRBV4-1 and TRBJ1-3, with a tentative D call TRBD1 (5 bases). Germline lookup yields CDR1 MGHRA and CDR2 YSYEKL. Trimming removed 1 base from V and 2 bases from J, with 18 bases in between. The CDR3 spans 18 residues. This CDR3 reads CASSQVGPGTKAGNTIYF. In nucleotides, the CDR3 is TGCGCCAGCAGCCAAGTTGGCCCCGGGACCAAAGCTGGAAACACCATATATTTT.

The rearrangement joins TRBV7-9 to TRBJ2-1, with D possibly being TRBD2 (6 bases). The CDR3 consists of 16 residues. Between the trimmed V and J ends, which lost 3 bases and 0 bases, there was a span of 12 bases. The V gene's germline CDR1 is SEHNR and CDR2 FQNEAQ (reference sequence). This CDR3 is CASSLLAPSSYNEQFF. The DNA of the CDR3 is TGTGCCAGCAGCTTGCTAGCGCCCAGCTCCTACAATGAGCAGTTCTTC. Looking up the rest from reference TRBV7-9 and TRBJ2-1 gives the full variable domain: DTGVSQNPRHKITKRGQNVTFRCDPISEHNRLYWYRQTLGQGPEFLTYFQNEAQLEKSRLLSDRFSAERPKGSFSTLEIQRTEQGDSAMYLCASSLLAPSSYNEQFFGPGTRLTVL.

A few counts support this clonotype. CDR3 region: CASSPRTSGRGSSYNEQFF. CDR3 coding DNA: TGTGCCAGCTCACCTCGGACTAGCGGGAGAGGAAGCTCCTACAATGAGCAGTTCTTC. The chain carries TRBV18 and TRBJ2-1; 13 bases are shared with TRBD2. J was trimmed by 0 bases and V by 3 bases; bases with no gene match: 8. This CDR3 comprises 19 residues. Germline CDR1 is KGHSH and CDR2 is LQKENI.

This clonotype has at least ten counts. The chain links TRBV29-1 to TRBJ2-3, with 15 bases matching TRBD2. Per the germline V gene, CDR1 is SQVTM and CDR2 is ANQGSEA. CDR3 length equals 19 residues. With V trimmed by 0 bases and J by 0 bases, 7 bases remained unmatched. CDR3: CSVEDQGLAGGISTDTQYF. The CDR3 region has the DNA TGCAGCGTTGAAGACCAGGGACTAGCGGGAGGCATAAGCACAGATACGCAGTATTTT.

The chain recombines TRBV7-9 with TRBJ2-1; 9 nucleotides align to TRBD2. The V gene end was trimmed by 7 bases and the J gene end by 3 bases; junction bases not matched to a gene: 7. Germline V gives CDR1 SEHNR, CDR2 FQNEAQ (reference sequence). This CDR3 is built from 15 residues. CDR3 nucleotides: TGTGCCAGCAACCTAGCGGGAATTGGCTACAATGAGCAGTTCTTC. Its translation is CASNLAGIGYNEQFF.

Ten or more counts support this clonotype. The chain combines TRBV4-1 with TRBJ2-5; TRBD2 matches at 10 bases. Germline trimming cut 0 bases from V and 5 bases from J; bases unmatched to any gene: 6. CDR1 MGHRA and CDR2 YSYEKL come from the germline V gene. The CDR3 is 16 residues long. The CDR3 DNA is TGCGCCAGCAGCCAAGAGGGAGCGGGAGGGAGGGAGACCCAGTACTTC. Its protein is CASSQEGAGGRETQYF.

This clonotype was detected many times. The J gene is TRBJ2-1, the V gene TRBV7-9, with 7 nucleotides matching TRBD2. The CDR3 has 17 amino acids. Germline values: CDR1 SEHNR, CDR2 FQNEAQ (reference sequence). V lost 3 bases to trimming and J lost 7 bases; unmatched junction nucleotides: 15. The CDR3 sequence: CASSFGVGGSGVNEQFF. DNA for the CDR3: TGTGCCAGCAGCTTTGGTGTTGGCGGGAGTGGAGTGAATGAGCAGTTCTTC.

This clonotype was seen more than once but under ten times. The chain employs TRBV20-1 and TRBJ1-2; TRBD1 matches at 8 bases. CDR3 length: 15 residues. From germline, CDR1 is DFQATT and CDR2 SNEGSKA (reference sequence). Unmatched junction bases numbered 9, after V lost 6 bases and J lost 0 bases. CDR3 in amino acids: CSAQGAFRANYGYTF. The CDR3 region has the DNA TGCAGTGCCCAGGGGGCGTTCAGGGCTAACTATGGCTACACCTTC.

Many counts were recorded for this clonotype. The CDR3 protein is CASSVIGVGDTQYF. In nucleotides, the CDR3 is TGTGCCAGCAGTGTGATTGGGGTTGGAGATACGCAGTATTTT. The V gene is TRBV2, the J gene TRBJ2-3; D is uncertain. V was trimmed by 4 bases and J by 5 bases, leaving 13 bases between them. Germline loops: CDR1 SNHLY, CDR2 FYNNEI. The CDR3 totals 14 residues.

V usage is TRBV9 and J usage is TRBJ2-7, with D perhaps TRBD1 (6 bases). This CDR3 is 14 amino acids long. The V end was cut by 0 bases, the J end by 7 bases, with 14 bases between. Germline V gene data show CDR1 as SGDLS and CDR2 as YYNGEE. The CDR3 DNA follows: TGTGCCAGCAGCGTAGGAACAGGGACCCTTGAGCAGTACTTC. It encodes CASSVGTGTLEQYF.

This clonotype was recorded many times. The CDR3 DNA sequence: TGTGCCAGCAGCTTCCGGACTAGCGGGAGACGCACAGATACGCAGTATTTT. Translated: CASSFRTSGRRTDTQYF. The rearrangement uses TRBV11-2 and TRBJ2-3, with 13 bases matching TRBD2. The junction had 4 bases not matched to a gene; V was cut back by 3 bases and J by 1 base. CDR3 length: 17 residues. Per the germline V gene, CDR1 is SGHAT and CDR2 is FQNNGV.

This clonotype was seen many times. V usage is TRBV20-1 and J usage is TRBJ2-7, with D possibly called TRBD1 or TRBD2 (5 bases each). Germline V CDR1 and CDR2: DFQATT, SNEGSKA (reference sequence). The CDR3 spans 14 residues. Trimming removed 4 bases at V and 4 bases at J, with 17 bases between. CDR3 coding DNA: TGCAGTGCTACTCGGGACGGCTCCCAATACGAGCAGTACTTC. This translates into CSATRDGSQYEQYF.

The genes are TRBV4-1 and TRBJ2-2; TRBD2 might be the D (5 bases). CDR1 is MGHRA and CDR2 is YSYEKL in the germline V gene. CDR3 length: 13 residues. V lost 4 bases and J 8 bases, leaving 11 bases between the germline ends. The CDR3 nucleotides are TGCGCCAGCAGCCCACTAGGCCAAGGGGAGCTGTTTTTT. Translating gives CASSPLGQGELFF.

This clonotype was seen at least ten times. The chain recombines TRBV7-2 with TRBJ1-2; D remains ambiguous. This CDR3 has 14 residues. Germline V lookup: CDR1 SGHTA, CDR2 FQGNSA. V was shortened by 6 bases and J by 3 bases, with 14 bases between the two germline ends. The CDR3 here is CASSLAVTDYGYTF. The CDR3 DNA reads as TGTGCCAGCAGTCTGGCAGTAACGGACTATGGCTACACCTTC.

This clonotype was seen only a few times. V is TRBV30 and J is TRBJ2-1; the match to TRBD2 covers 10 bases. V lost 7 bases to trimming and J lost 7 bases; unmatched junction nucleotides: 10. Germline CDR1 reads GTSNPN; CDR2 reads SVGIG (reference sequence). This CDR3 has 14 residues. CDR3 nucleotide sequence: TGTGCCTACCAAAGCGGGAGGGCCCAGAATGAGCAGTTCTTC. Encoded protein: CAYQSGRAQNEQFF.

This clonotype was recorded many times. The rearrangement joins TRBV3-1 to TRBJ2-7; D not resolved. Germline CDR1 is LGHDT and CDR2 is YNNKEL (reference sequence). This CDR3 has 11 residues. V lost 2 bases and J 6 bases, leaving 5 bases between the germline ends. Written as DNA, the CDR3 is TGTGCCAGCAGCCAATTGGGCGAGCAGTACTTC. Protein: CASSQLGEQYF.

This clonotype was recorded many times. This chain links TRBV3-1 with TRBJ1-2, with 8 bases identical to TRBD1. CDR3 size: 14 residues. CDR1 is LGHDT and CDR2 is YNNKEL in the germline V gene (reference sequence). The J segment lost 3 bases and the V segment lost 7 bases, leaving 7 bases of the junction unmatched. In DNA form, the CDR3 reads TGTGCCAGCAACCTCGGACAGGGAGACTATGGCTACACCTTC. This gives the protein CASNLGQGDYGYTF. The full variable domain, with the rest looked up from reference TRBV3-1 and TRBJ1-2, is DTAVSQTPKYLVTQMGNDKSIKCEQNLGHDTMYWYKQDSKKFLKIMFSYNNKELIINETVPNRFSPKSPDKAHLNLHINSLELGDSAVYFCASNLGQGDYGYTFGSGTRLTVV.

This clonotype was observed many times. The J gene is TRBJ2-3, the V gene TRBV7-2; 9 nucleotides agree with TRBD1. The CDR3 consists of 14 residues. Germline lookup yields CDR1 SGHTA and CDR2 FQGNSA. The V and J ends lost 5 bases and 4 bases, in that order; junction bases with no gene match: 4. CDR3 nucleotides: TGTGCCAGCAGCCGGGACAGGGTCGCAGATACGCAGTATTTT. Translated, it gives CASSRDRVADTQYF.

This clonotype was recorded at least ten times. The V and J genes are TRBV11-1 and TRBJ2-5; D perhaps matches TRBD2 (6 bases). The germline V and J ends were trimmed by 1 base and 0 bases, with 9 bases remaining between them. This CDR3 contains 15 residues. Germline V CDR1 and CDR2: SGHAT, FQDESV (reference sequence). The CDR3 sequence is CASSLVGTYQETQYF. Written as DNA, the CDR3 is TGTGCCAGCAGCTTAGTCGGGACTTACCAAGAGACCCAGTACTTC.

The chain joins TRBV29-1 to TRBJ2-7; 11 bases fit TRBD1. The CDR3 runs to 12 residues. The J segment lost 5 bases and the V segment lost 7 bases, leaving 4 bases of the junction unmatched. Germline CDR1 and CDR2: SQVTM and ANQGSEA. The CDR3 bases are TGCAGCGCCGGACAGGGGGCGGACGAGCAGTACTTC. The encoded protein is CSAGQGADEQYF.

J is TRBJ2-3 and V is TRBV4-1, with 8 bases that match TRBD1. The germline gives CDR1 MGHRA, CDR2 YSYEKL. Unmatched junction bases numbered 18, after V lost 3 bases and J lost 1 base. The CDR3 contains 20 residues. CDR3 sequence (DNA): TGCGCCAGCAGCCACCCTGGGACAGGATACCGGGAATCCCGCACAGATACGCAGTATTTT. Residues: CASSHPGTGYRESRTDTQYF.

This clonotype was seen only a few times. The rearrangement uses TRBV24-1 and TRBJ1-2; D is unclear. V was trimmed by 3 bases and J by 3 bases, leaving 7 bases between them. The CDR3 consists of 13 residues. Germline V gives CDR1 KGHDR, CDR2 SFDVKD. The CDR3 spells CATSDERDYGYTF. The CDR3, as DNA: TGTGCCACCAGTGATGAGCGGGACTATGGCTACACCTTC.